Below, one T cell receptor (beta chain) is given with its context. The antigen is unknown. This sample stems from a study of cytotoxic CD8 clonotypes in ibrutinib-treated CLL. Overall study: Responses: around 24 partial, 2 complete; after median approximately 70 months, approximately 14 stayed remitted, around 12 progressed. Study conclusions and caveats: The clonality rise at ibrutinib response reflected private clonotype expansion. Ibrutinib response saw clonality rise, and progression saw it return toward baseline.

Between the trimmed V and J ends, which lost 6 bases and 0 bases, there was a span of 13 bases. This CDR3 contains 14 residues. In germline, CDR1 is SGHRS, CDR2 YFSETQ. The data were produced by immunoSEQ multiplex PCR, yet TCRdb's version contains in-frame clones alone and is incomplete. Of 300,000 or so clones listed, about 64% are singletons. The clonotype was recovered from a human donor with chronic lymphocytic leukemia. The V gene is TRBV5-1, the J gene TRBJ2-7; D perhaps matches TRBD2 (6 bases). The source was PBMCs, collected after 36 months of ibrutinib treatment. The CDR3 here is CASKLEGTSYEQYF. The CDR3 DNA follows: TGCGCCAGCAAACTGGAGGGTACCTCCTACGAGCAGTACTTC.